The 25 T cell receptor beta chains below come from one sample, sequenced in a study of T cell repertoires in cytomegalovirus infection. Via MiXCR, TCRdb re-called the reads, giving one row per CDR3 protein. The sample lists about 150,000 distinct CDR3 sequences; 25% to 35% were seen once. These receptors' targets are unknown. Source: CD8+ T cells from cultured PBMCs, taken from culture after CMV antigen stimulation. All receptors come from a human donor in good health (CMV status not recorded). Some clones in this sample may be carry-over from other donors' samples.

V usage is TRBV19 and J usage is TRBJ1-2; unclear D gene. Between the trimmed V and J ends, which lost 2 bases and 4 bases, there was a span of 8 bases. Germline values: CDR1 LNHDA, CDR2 SQIVND (reference sequence). This CDR3 has 13 amino acids. As DNA, the CDR3 is TGTGCCAGTAGTATATTTGAGGGCTATGGCTACACCTTC. It translates to CASSIFEGYGYTF.

A few counts support this clonotype. This chain joins TRBV4-1 and TRBJ1-3; possibly TRBD1 for D (6 bases). Per germline, CDR1 MGHRA and CDR2 YSYEKL. The CDR3 loop spans 17 amino acids. Trimming removed 0 bases at V and 2 bases at J, with 14 bases between. CDR3 region: CASSQEQGRGPGNTIYF. DNA of the CDR3: TGCGCCAGCAGCCAAGAACAGGGAAGGGGCCCTGGAAACACCATATATTTT.

In its sample, this clonotype was seen many times. The V call is TRBV5-6, the J call TRBJ2-7; D ambiguous. Per germline, CDR1 SGHDT and CDR2 YYEEEE. The V end lost 0 bases, the J end lost 2 bases, and 9 bases lay between the germline ends. The CDR3 totals 14 residues. For the CDR3, the DNA is TGTGCCAGCAGCTTGGTACAGTCAGCCTACGAGCAGTACTTC. Translation gives CASSLVQSAYEQYF.

The chain carries TRBV5-6 and TRBJ2-7; D ambiguous. The CDR3 length is 15 residues. Trimming stripped 0 bases from V and 3 bases from J, with 13 bases between. Germline CDR1 reads SGHDT; CDR2 reads YYEEEE. The CDR3 loop reads CASSLAAQLNYEQYF. CDR3 coding DNA: TGTGCCAGCAGCTTGGCAGCGCAGCTTAACTACGAGCAGTACTTC.

The J gene is TRBJ2-7, the V gene TRBV27; 9 bases are a match to TRBD1. Germline CDR1 reads MNHEY; CDR2 reads SMNVEV (reference sequence). The length of the CDR3 is 13 residues. J gave up 0 bases and V 6 bases, and 0 bases lay outside the gene matches. The CDR3 spells CASRQGASYEQYF. The CDR3 bases are TGTGCCAGCAGACAGGGGGCCTCCTACGAGCAGTACTTC.

The chain is built from TRBV12-3 or TRBV12-4 and TRBJ1-5; D unresolved. This CDR3 spans 11 amino acids. Trimming pared 8 bases from V and 6 bases from J, leaving 8 bases between. In DNA form, the CDR3 reads TGTGCCAGCGGATGGGGTCAGCCCCAGCATTTT. This codes for CASGWGQPQHF.

The genes are TRBV10-3 and TRBJ2-3; the D gene is possibly TRBD2 (6 bases). From germline, CDR1 is ENHRY and CDR2 SYGVKD. Trimming removed 2 bases at V and 4 bases at J, with 13 bases between. The CDR3 contains 15 residues. The CDR3 region is CAISEPTWGADTQYF. The CDR3 DNA sequence: TGTGCCATCAGTGAGCCTACGTGGGGGGCAGATACGCAGTATTTT.

This clonotype was detected only a few times. The rearrangement joins TRBV29-1 to TRBJ2-7; D is perhaps TRBD1 (5 bases). The CDR3 sequence is 12 residues long. Germline V gene sequence: CDR1 SQVTM, CDR2 ANQGSEA. Trimming removed 0 bases from V and 5 bases from J, with 8 bases in between. CDR3 sequence (DNA): TGCAGCGTTGAAGATACAGGTGACGAGCAGTACTTC. This codes for CSVEDTGDEQYF.

This clonotype was recorded at least ten times. The chain uses TRBV24-1 and TRBJ2-7; 10 bases match TRBD1. With 3 bases clipped from V and 2 bases from J, the junction kept 3 bases outside the gene matches. There are 15 residues in the CDR3. The V gene's germline CDR1 is KGHDR and CDR2 SFDVKD. The CDR3 coding sequence is TGTGCCACCAGTGATCCCGGGACAGGGGCCTACGAGCAGTACTTC. Protein product: CATSDPGTGAYEQYF.

This clonotype has more than one count but fewer than ten. V and J are TRBV19 and TRBJ1-1; possibly TRBD1 for D (5 bases). Germline CDR1 reads LNHDA; CDR2 reads SQIVND (reference sequence). The V and J ends lost 3 bases and 4 bases respectively, with 9 bases between them. The CDR3 totals 13 residues. CDR3 sequence reads: CASSMGVGTEAFF. CDR3 in DNA: TGTGCCAGTAGTATGGGGGTAGGCACTGAAGCTTTCTTT.

This chain connects TRBV7-8 to TRBJ2-7; 8 bases align to TRBD2. V trimming: 5 bases; J trimming: 3 bases; junction bases outside the gene matches: 6. The CDR3 loop spans 14 amino acids. Germline assignment: CDR1 SGHVS and CDR2 FQNEAQ. The CDR3 region has the DNA TGTGCCAGCAGCCAGGGACTAGGGGGCTACGAGCAGTACTTC. Translated, it gives CASSQGLGGYEQYF.

This clonotype was observed a handful of times. The J gene is TRBJ2-7, the V gene TRBV19, with a weak D call TRBD1 (6 bases). Germline CDR1 LNHDA, CDR2 SQIVND (reference sequence). This CDR3 has 14 amino acids. V lost 6 bases and J lost 1, with 13 bases in between. The CDR3: CASRIRGGSYEQYF. In DNA, the CDR3 is TGTGCCAGTAGAATTCGAGGGGGATCCTACGAGCAGTACTTC.

This chain uses TRBV7-9 with TRBJ2-1; maybe TRBD2 (7 bases). This CDR3 has 16 residues. Germline CDR1 is SEHNR and CDR2 is FQNEAQ (reference sequence). Trimming removed 4 bases at V and 2 bases at J, with 15 bases between. The CDR3 loop is CASSSGGAGPYNEQFF. The DNA of the CDR3 is TGTGCCAGCAGCTCTGGGGGGGCGGGGCCCTACAATGAGCAGTTCTTC. The full variable domain, its missing parts supplied by reference TRBV7-9 and TRBJ2-1, is DTGVSQNPRHKITKRGQNVTFRCDPISEHNRLYWYRQTLGQGPEFLTYFQNEAQLEKSRLLSDRFSAERPKGSFSTLEIQRTEQGDSAMYLCASSSGGAGPYNEQFFGPGTRLTVL.

This clonotype was observed a few times. V is TRBV14 and J is TRBJ2-5, with 8 bases lining up with TRBD1. The CDR3 is 18 residues long. J was trimmed by 5 bases and V by 0 bases; bases with no gene match: 14. Per the germline V gene, CDR1 is SGHDN and CDR2 is FVKESK. CDR3 in amino acids: CASSQEDREHSIPETQYF. CDR3 in DNA: TGTGCCAGCAGCCAAGAGGACAGGGAGCACTCCATCCCTGAGACCCAGTACTTC.

The chain uses TRBV7-6 and TRBJ2-2, with TRBD1 matching 7 bases. The germline V gene encodes CDR1 SGHVS and CDR2 FNYEAQ. The CDR3 totals 17 residues. The trim removed 2 bases at V and 5 bases at J, leaving 11 bases unmatched. The chain's CDR3 is CASSLPELGTETGELFF. In nucleotides, the CDR3 is TGTGCCAGCAGCTTACCGGAACTCGGGACAGAGACCGGGGAGCTGTTTTTT.

This rearrangement joins TRBV7-8 to TRBJ1-5; no definite D call. This CDR3 comprises 15 residues. V shed 3 bases and J shed 3 bases, with 12 bases lying between them. Germline CDR1 SGHVS, CDR2 FQNEAQ. The CDR3 sequence: CASSFLDKPNQPQHF. In nucleotides, the CDR3 is TGTGCCAGCAGCTTCCTAGACAAACCCAATCAGCCCCAGCATTTT.

The chain carries TRBV6-2 or TRBV6-3 and TRBJ2-7; 10 nucleotides match TRBD2. The CDR3 length is 17 residues. Germline CDR1 is MNHEY and CDR2 is SVGEGT. The ends lost 2 bases at V and 7 bases at J; junction bases unmatched: 14. The CDR3 DNA reads TGTGCCAGCAGTTACGAATCGGGAAGCGGGGGGGCCGCTGAGCAGTACTTC. It yields the protein CASSYESGSGGAAEQYF.

The chain couples TRBV6-5 to TRBJ1-1; 7 positions agree with TRBD1. This CDR3 has 14 residues. Germline assignment: CDR1 MNHEY and CDR2 SVGAGI. V shed 0 bases, J shed 5 bases, and the junction held 3 bases outside the gene matches. CDR3: CASSYSSRGTEAFF. CDR3 DNA sequence: TGTGCCAGCAGTTACTCGAGCAGGGGGACTGAAGCTTTCTTT.

Many counts were recorded for this clonotype. The gene calls are TRBV7-2 and TRBJ1-5; D gene uncertain. The CDR3 spans 15 residues. Trimming left V 6 bases short and J 7 bases short, with 19 bases between. Germline V gene lookup returns CDR1 SGHTA and CDR2 FQGNSA. The CDR3: CASSLNGFHWQPQHF. CDR3 sequence (DNA): TGTGCCAGCAGTCTAAACGGATTTCATTGGCAGCCCCAGCATTTT. The full variable domain, completed using reference TRBV7-2 and TRBJ1-5, is GAGVSQSPSNKVTEKGKDVELRCDPISGHTALYWYRQSLGQGLEFLIYFQGNSAPDKSGLPSDRFSAERTGGSVSTLTIQRTQQEDSAVYLCASSLNGFHWQPQHFGDGTRLSIL.

This clonotype was detected ten times or more. This sequence joins TRBV12-3 or TRBV12-4 and TRBJ1-1; D is ambiguous. The CDR3 spans 11 residues. V was shortened by 8 bases and J by 3 bases, with 7 bases between the two germline ends. Written as DNA, the CDR3 is TGTGCCAGCGGATGGGACACTGAAGCTTTCTTT. Translation gives CASGWDTEAFF.

The rearrangement links TRBV6-5 to TRBJ2-7; tentatively, D is TRBD2 (6 bases). Germline values: CDR1 MNHEY, CDR2 SVGAGI. V lost 2 bases and J lost 4, with 12 bases in between. This CDR3 is 14 amino acids long. The CDR3, as DNA: TGTGCCAGCAGTTACGGATATGGAGGGTACGAGCAGTACTTC. Residues: CASSYGYGGYEQYF.

A note on this clonotype: At one of its ends the junction is not consistent with the germline gene, which may arise from a read error. The chain joins TRBV7-6 to TRBJ1-4, with D maybe TRBD1 (5 bases). Germline CDR1 reads SGHVS; CDR2 reads FNYEAQ. The CDR3 is 14 residues long. The CDR3 DNA follows: TGTGCCAGCAGCGGCCTGACAGAAAATGAAAATCTGTTTTTT. Its translation is CASSGLTENENLFF. Drawing the rest from reference TRBV7-6 and TRBJ1-4, the complete variable domain is GAGVSQSPRYKVTKRGQDVALRCDPISGHVSLYWYRQALGQGPEFLTYFNYEAQQDKSGLPNDRFSAERPEGSISTLTIQRTEQRDSAMYRCASSGLTENENLFFGSGTQLSVL.

The chain carries TRBV7-9 and TRBJ1-1; no reliable D call. V lost 3 bases and J 1 base, leaving 6 bases between the germline ends. The length of the CDR3 is 13 residues. Per the germline V gene, CDR1 is SEHNR and CDR2 is FQNEAQ (reference sequence). CDR3 protein: CASSFEGNTEAFF. The CDR3 nucleotides are TGTGCCAGCAGCTTCGAGGGGAACACTGAAGCTTTCTTT.

This clonotype came up a few times. This sequence joins TRBV7-8 and TRBJ1-1; tentative D call: TRBD1 (6 bases). The CDR3 spans 14 residues. Germline loops: CDR1 SGHVS, CDR2 FQNEAQ. V was cut by 5 bases and J by 4 bases, with 14 bases left in between. CDR3 region: CASSPGAEGTEAFF. In nucleotides, the CDR3 is TGTGCCAGCAGCCCAGGGGCTGAGGGCACTGAAGCTTTCTTT.

In DNA, the CDR3 is TGTGCCAGCAGTTCCCAGGGGGGCTACACCTTC. Amino acid sequence: CASSSQGGYTF. V gene TRBV12-3 or TRBV12-4 combines with J gene TRBJ1-2; D may be TRBD1 (6 bases). V lost 4 bases, J lost 8 bases, and 8 bases lay in between. CDR3 length: 11 amino acids.